The clone carrying this T cell receptor (beta chain) was found many times. These data originate in a study of T cells after yellow fever vaccination. In the study overall: Those fractions that held only low numbers of cells were prepared using the SMART-Seq v4 Ultra Low Input RNA kit.

For TCR, cDNA came from 5'RACE template switching, which added a universal primer site and UMIs. TCRdb independently ran MiXCR on the 5' RACE reads; one entry per CDR3 protein. The sample gives more than 300,000 distinct CDR3 sequences, 4% to 5.5% of which show up once; roughly a fifth is in the top ten. V lost 3 bases, J lost 0 bases, and 15 bases lay in between. The length of the CDR3 is 16 residues. Per germline, CDR1 DFQATT and CDR2 SNEGSKA (reference sequence). The gene calls are TRBV20-1 and TRBJ2-1, with D perhaps TRBD2 (7 bases). The receptor was isolated from a man aged 18 to 30 who received the YFV17D yellow fever vaccine. The input for sequencing was PBMCs, taken 15 days after the yellow fever booster vaccination. CDR3 amino acids: CSARIGGGGSYNEQFF. DNA for the CDR3: TGCAGTGCTAGGATTGGAGGGGGGGGCTCCTACAATGAGCAGTTCTTC.